A selection of T cell receptor beta chains follows, all from one sample in a study of blood T cell repertoires in COVID-19. Clones were read by immunoSEQ multiplex PCR, and TCRdb kept only the in-frame ones, dropping some. Of about 220,000 clones detected, more than 65% appear once; the ten largest clones hold about 9.7%. Sequencing was performed on peripheral blood. Source of these receptors: a man aged 50 to 60 with active or convalescent COVID-19. The CDR3 runs from the conserved cysteine through the conserved F or W. The order of the fields is J gene, V gene, D gene, clone size, CDR3 DNA, CDR3 protein. D genes are given only for firm matches. Clone size is not always given. Where it is, it says once, few, many or a class for expanded clones.

TRBJ1-2 TRBV6-5 TRBD1 many TGTGCCAGCAGTCTGACAGGGTTAAGTGGCTACACCTTC CASSLTGLSGYTF
TRBJ2-6 TRBV27 . . TGTGCCAGCAGGAGGATGTGGTCTGGGGCCAACGTCCTGACTTTC CASRRMWSGANVLTF
TRBJ2-5 TRBV11-1 TRBD2 . TGTGCCAGCAGCTTAGGGCTAGCGGGAGCCGAGCAGACCCAGTACTTC CASSLGLAGAEQTQYF
TRBJ2-3 TRBV5-1 . once TGCGCCAGCAGCTTGGAAGGAGATGATACGCAGTATTTT CASSLEGDDTQYF
TRBJ2-1 TRBV6-5 TRBD2 . TGTGCCAGCAGTTACTCGCGGGAGGGATACAATGAGCAGTTCTTC CASSYSREGYNEQFF
TRBJ2-1 TRBV19 . . TGTGCCAGTAGTCTCTCAGGACTATCCAATGAGCAGTTCTTC CASSLSGLSNEQFF
TRBJ2-2 TRBV5-6 . . TGTGCCAGCAGCTTGGTATACACCGGGGAGCTGTTTTTT CASSLVYTGELFF
TRBJ1-1 TRBV7-9 . . TGTGCCAGCAGCTTTTTAACTGAAGCTTTCTTT CASSFLTEAFF
TRBJ1-5 TRBV4-2 TRBD1 . TGTGCCAGCGGTGGGACAGCTTATAGCAATCAGCCCCAGCATTTT CASGGTAYSNQPQHF
TRBJ1-6 TRBV9 . few TGTGCCAGCAGCCCGGAAGAGACAGGCCTAGAGTCACCCCTCCACTTT CASSPEETGLESPLHF
TRBJ1-1 TRBV9 . once TGTGCCAGCAGCGTAGGAACAGGGAACACTGAAGCTTTCTTT CASSVGTGNTEAFF
TRBJ1-2 TRBV9 . . TGTGCCAGCAGCGCAGACTTCAACTATGGCTACACCTTC CASSADFNYGYTF
TRBJ1-2 TRBV5-1 . . TGCGCCAGCAGCTTGACGGAGGACTATGGCTACACCTTC CASSLTEDYGYTF
TRBJ2-3 TRBV2 . . TGTGCCAGCAGTCGGGACACAAGCTTCCCTGGCACAGATACGCAGTATTTT CASSRDTSFPGTDTQYF
TRBJ1-1 TRBV10-3 . . TGTGCCATCAGTGAGTCTAGAAGTCTGAACACTGAAGCTTTCTTT CAISESRSLNTEAFF
TRBJ1-5 TRBV6-6 . . TGTGCCAGCAACCGAGAGGGTAGGAATCAGCCCCAGCATTTT CASNREGRNQPQHF
TRBJ2-2 TRBV13 . . TGTGCCAGCAGCGGAGGCCCTTTCGAGAACACCGGGGAGCTGTTTTTT CASSGGPFENTGELFF
TRBJ2-7 TRBV28 . . TGTGCCAGCAGTGAAACAGGGAGCTCCTACGAGCAGTACTTC CASSETGSSYEQYF
TRBJ2-1 TRBV11-2 TRBD1 . TGTGCCAGCAGCTCACGGGACAGGATGAATGAGCAGTTCTTC CASSSRDRMNEQFF
TRBJ1-1 TRBV19 . . TGTGCCAGTAGTCGAGGGACTGGTTACATGAACACTGAAGCTTTCTTT CASSRGTGYMNTEAFF
TRBJ1-3 TRBV5-6 TRBD1 once TGTGCCAGCAGCCCGTCTGACTTATTCCGACAGGGGGCAGACACCATATATTTT CASSPSDLFRQGADTIYF
TRBJ1-2 TRBV6-5 TRBD1 few TGTGCCAGCACCCGACAGGGGGCGTTTGGCTACACCTTC CASTRQGAFGYTF
TRBJ1-3 TRBV4-3 . . TGCGCCAGCAGCCGGATACAGGATGGCTCTGGAAACACCATATATTTT CASSRIQDGSGNTIYF
TRBJ1-6 TRBV2 . . TGTGCCAGCAACCCAGGGCCCTCGGATTCACCCCTCCACTTT CASNPGPSDSPLHF
TRBJ1-5 TRBV2 . . TGTGCCAGCAGAGAACCGGGTAATAGCAATCAGCCCCAGCATTTT CASREPGNSNQPQHF
TRBJ1-4 TRBV4-3 . . TGCGCCAGCAGCCAAGAACCAGGGGCCGTTGAAAAACTGTTTTTT CASSQEPGAVEKLFF
TRBJ1-2 TRBV2 . . TGTGCCAGCAGTCAGGGAGGGCAGTATGGCTACACCTTC CASSQGGQYGYTF
TRBJ2-5 TRBV14 TRBD2 . TGTGCCAGCAGCCTAGGGACTATGGGAGAGACCCAGTACTTC CASSLGTMGETQYF
TRBJ1-2 TRBV19 TRBD1 few TGTGCCAGTAGTACGACAGGGGGTTACTATGGCTACACCTTC CASSTTGGYYGYTF
TRBJ1-3 TRBV6-6 . . TGTGCCAGCAGTTACTCCGGACAGCTGGGAAACACCATATATTTT CASSYSGQLGNTIYF
TRBJ1-5 TRBV4-2 . . TGTGCCAGCAGCCCAGGTCGTATCAATCAGCCCCAGCATTTT CASSPGRINQPQHF
TRBJ2-1 TRBV2 TRBD1 . TGTGCCAGCAGGAACCGGGACAGGGGCCGTGAGCAGTTCTTC CASRNRDRGREQFF
TRBJ2-1 TRBV5-1 . . TGCGCCAGCAGCTTGGAAGGGGGACCATTCAACCGCAAGCAGTTCTTC CASSLEGGPFNRKQFF
TRBJ1-2 TRBV2 . . TGTGCCAGCAGTGAAGAGGGCAGGGCCTATGGCTACACCTTC CASSEEGRAYGYTF
TRBJ2-5 TRBV12-3/TRBV12-4 TRBD2 . TGTGCCAGCAGTTGGGGGGGGCAAGAGACCCAGTACTTC CASSWGGQETQYF
TRBJ1-5 TRBV5-1 TRBD1 . TGCGCCAGCAGCTTGGAGACAGGGGGAGGTCAGCCCCAGCATTTT CASSLETGGGQPQHF
TRBJ2-7 TRBV9 . . TGTGCCAGCAAGGGGGAGCCGACCTACGAGCAGTACTTC CASKGEPTYEQYF
TRBJ2-3 TRBV5-1 TRBD2 . TGCGCCAGCAGCCTGGGACTAGCGGGGGGACCAGATACGCAGTATTTT CASSLGLAGGPDTQYF
TRBJ1-2 TRBV19 TRBD1 . TGTGCCAGTAAGGCGGAGGGACAGAAAACCCCCTATGGCTACACCTTC CASKAEGQKTPYGYTF
TRBJ2-7 TRBV18 . few TGTGCCAGCTCACCACCTAGCGCTTCCTACGAGCAGTACTTC CASSPPSASYEQYF
TRBJ2-6 TRBV12-5 TRBD2 . TGTGCTAGTGGTTTTGGCAGCGGGGACCACTCTGGGGCCAACGTCCTGACTTTC CASGFGSGDHSGANVLTF
TRBJ2-1 TRBV11-2 . . TGTGCCAGCACCCATTACTGGGGCGACAATGAGCAGTTCTTC CASTHYWGDNEQFF
TRBJ1-5 TRBV6-2/TRBV6-3 . . TGTGCCAGCACCCCAGGGCCCCGGGGGCAGCCCCAGCATTTT CASTPGPRGQPQHF
TRBJ2-6 TRBV28 TRBD1 . TGTGCCACCGCAGGGGGCAAATCGAGCGGGGCCAACGTCCTGACTTTC CATAGGKSSGANVLTF
TRBJ2-1 TRBV5-1 . . TGCGCCAGCAGCTTTCAGCCCCGAGGTAGCGGCAATGAGCAGTTCTTC CASSFQPRGSGNEQFF
TRBJ2-5 TRBV7-9 TRBD2 . TGTGCCAGCAGCTTAAAGTCCAGCGGGAGGCCCCAAGAGACCCAGTACTTC CASSLKSSGRPQETQYF
TRBJ1-3 TRBV28 . . TGTGCCAGCAGTGAGCGGGGGGCAGGAGGAAACACCATATATTTT CASSERGAGGNTIYF
TRBJ2-7 TRBV10-3 TRBD2 . TGTGCCATCAGGGGTGGGGCTAGCGGTACCTACGAGCAGTACTTC CAIRGGASGTYEQYF
TRBJ2-7 TRBV3-1/TRBV3-2 TRBD1 . TGTGCCAGCAGCCAAGGGGACAGGGCCGGATACGAGCAGTACTTC CASSQGDRAGYEQYF
TRBJ1-2 TRBV5-6 . . TGTGCCAGCAGCTCAAGGAGCTATGGCTACACCTTC CASSSRSYGYTF